The 14 T cell receptor beta chains below come from one sample, sequenced in a study of shared clonotypes between healthy human individuals. Assay used: immunoSEQ multiplex PCR; TCRdb lists only in-frame clones, some missing. The table records 2 million to 3 million clones, under 95% of them present only once. Specimen: naive CD4+ T cells from PBMCs. Subset reported: CD45RA+ positively selected. All receptors come from a young man in good health. Some clones in this sample may be carry-over from other donors' samples.

This chain connects TRBV28 to TRBJ2-5; D is possibly TRBD2 (6 bases). Between the trimmed V and J ends, which lost 6 bases and 1 base, there was a span of 15 bases. Germline V gives CDR1 MDHEN, CDR2 SYDVKM. The CDR3 loop spans 15 amino acids. The CDR3 spells CASRRTGTSQETQYF. Written as DNA, the CDR3 is TGTGCCAGCAGACGAACCGGGACTTCCCAAGAGACCCAGTACTTC.

V gene TRBV5-1 combines with J gene TRBJ2-1, with 15 bases aligning to TRBD2. J lost 7 bases, V lost 6 bases, and 2 bases had no gene match. The CDR3 sequence is 14 residues long. Germline values: CDR1 SGHRS, CDR2 YFSETQ. In DNA form, the CDR3 reads TGCGCCAGCACCGGGACTAGCGGGAGGAATGAGCAGTTCTTC. Translated: CASTGTSGRNEQFF. The full variable domain, with the rest looked up from reference TRBV5-1 and TRBJ2-1, is KAGVTQTPRYLIKTRGQQVTLSCSPISGHRSVSWYQQTPGQGLQFLFEYFSETQRNKGNFPGRFSGRQFSNSRSEMNVSTLELGDSALYLCASTGTSGRNEQFFGPGTRLTVL.

This chain joins TRBV9 and TRBJ2-5, with 7 bases that match TRBD2. Germline V gene sequence: CDR1 SGDLS, CDR2 YYNGEE. The J segment lost 2 bases and the V segment lost 0 bases, leaving 13 bases of the junction unmatched. This CDR3 region has 18 residues. The CDR3 reads CASSVGAGSIRWQETQYF. The CDR3 region has the DNA TGTGCCAGCAGCGTAGGAGCGGGAAGTATTAGGTGGCAAGAGACCCAGTACTTC.

As for this clone: Other DNA sequences within the sample encode an identical CDR3. This CDR3 is CASSSTYEQYF. CDR3 coding DNA: TGTGCCAGCAGCTCAACCTACGAGCAGTACTTC. This rearrangement joins TRBV7-9 to TRBJ2-7; D is uncertain. Per germline, CDR1 SEHNR and CDR2 FQNEAQ (reference sequence). The CDR3 consists of 11 residues. V dropped 4 bases and J dropped 2 bases, with 3 bases sitting between them.

The chain is built from TRBV28 and TRBJ2-7; D may be TRBD2 (5 bases). CDR3 length: 12 residues. Trimming pared 5 bases from V and 6 bases from J, leaving 11 bases between. Germline V CDR1 and CDR2: MDHEN, SYDVKM. The CDR3 is CASSPPRGEQYF. Written as DNA, the CDR3 is TGTGCCAGCAGTCCCCCACGGGGCGAGCAGTACTTC.

This rearrangement joins TRBV28 to TRBJ1-4, with unresolved D. The CDR3 sequence is 12 residues long. Germline V lookup: CDR1 MDHEN, CDR2 SYDVKM. Trimming pared 9 bases from V and 3 bases from J, leaving 8 bases between. The CDR3 here is CAREDPNEKLFF. Here the CDR3 DNA reads TGTGCCAGAGAGGACCCTAATGAAAAACTGTTTTTT.

V gene TRBV7-2 combines with J gene TRBJ1-2, with TRBD1 matching 7 bases. Germline trimming cut 5 bases from V and 0 bases from J; bases unmatched to any gene: 9. CDR1 is SGHTA, CDR2 FQGNSA, per germline. This CDR3 region has 16 residues. The CDR3 here is CASSPGGAESNYGYTF. The CDR3, as DNA: TGTGCCAGCAGCCCAGGGGGGGCGGAATCTAACTATGGCTACACCTTC.

This chain joins TRBV28 and TRBJ1-2; D gene unclear. Trimming cost V 6 bases and J 1 base, with 12 bases left between them. The germline V gene has CDR1 MDHEN and CDR2 SYDVKM. This CDR3 region has 14 residues. DNA for the CDR3: TGTGCCAGCAGCGTCCCACGGGGTAACTATGGCTACACCTTC. Its protein product is CASSVPRGNYGYTF.

Concerning this clone: The junction shows a germline mismatch at one end, possibly a read error. J is TRBJ2-7 and V is TRBV29-1; 12 nucleotides align to TRBD1. The CDR3 is made up of 15 amino acids. Germline V gives CDR1 SQVTM, CDR2 ANQGSEA. The CDR3 DNA reads TGCAGCGCTGAAGGACCGGGACAGGGGGCTGACGAGCAGTACTTC. Its translation is CSAEGPGQGADEQYF.

J is TRBJ2-2 and V is TRBV4-1; D is undetermined. The V gene's germline CDR1 is MGHRA and CDR2 YSYEKL. V was shortened by 3 bases and J by 8 bases, with 10 bases between the two germline ends. The CDR3 is 13 amino acids. CDR3 sequence reads: CASSQSGVGELFF. As DNA, the CDR3 is TGCGCCAGCAGCCAGTCAGGTGTGGGGGAGCTGTTTTTT.

The V call is TRBV6-1, the J call TRBJ2-1; possible D gene TRBD1, 7 bases. There are 14 residues in the CDR3. The ends were cut back, 7 bases at V and 15 bases at J, with 25 bases in the middle. Germline values: CDR1 MNHNS, CDR2 SASEGT. CDR3 region: CASTLQGEVSFGFF. In DNA form, the CDR3 reads TGTGCCAGCACCCTTCAGGGGGAGGTGTCTTTTGGGTTCTTC.

The rearrangement joins TRBV6-1 to TRBJ1-4, with 9 bases aligning to TRBD1. Germline assignment: CDR1 MNHNS and CDR2 SASEGT. CDR3 size: 15 residues. V lost 9 bases to trimming and J lost 2 bases; unmatched junction nucleotides: 7. Here the CDR3 DNA reads TGTGCCAGTGCGGACAGGGGCTTTACTAATGAAAAACTGTTTTTT. Translating gives CASADRGFTNEKLFF.

This clone was picked up a small number of times. The sample contains more than one DNA sequence encoding this CDR3. V gene TRBV5-1 combines with J gene TRBJ2-3, with 9 positions matching TRBD1. V trimming: 0 bases; J trimming: 1 base; junction bases outside the gene matches: 0. CDR3 length equals 15 residues. CDR1 and CDR2 (germline): SGHRS, YFSETQ. The CDR3 DNA follows: TGCGCCAGCAGCTTGGGGGACAGGGGCACAGATACGCAGTATTTT. Protein sequence: CASSLGDRGTDTQYF.

The chain is built from TRBV11-2 and TRBJ2-1, with 8 bases lining up with TRBD2. There are 16 residues in the CDR3. Germline loops: CDR1 SGHAT, CDR2 FQNNGV. With 3 bases clipped from V and 0 bases from J, the junction kept 4 bases outside the gene matches. DNA of the CDR3: TGTGCCAGCAGCTTTGACGGACTAGCCTCCTACAATGAGCAGTTCTTC. Translated: CASSFDGLASYNEQFF.